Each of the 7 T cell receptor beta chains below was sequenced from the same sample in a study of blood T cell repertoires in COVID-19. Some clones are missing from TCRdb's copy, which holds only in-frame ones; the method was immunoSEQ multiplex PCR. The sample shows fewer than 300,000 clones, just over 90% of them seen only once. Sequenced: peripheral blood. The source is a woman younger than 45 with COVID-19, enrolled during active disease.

The DNA for the CDR3 is TGTGCCAGTAGTCCACAGGGTCAGGGGCTATATGGCTACACCTTC. Protein sequence: CASSPQGQGLYGYTF. The chain carries TRBV19 and TRBJ1-2; weak D call: TRBD1 (6 bases). Germline loops: CDR1 LNHDA, CDR2 SQIVND (reference sequence). The V end lost 5 bases, the J end lost 5 bases, and 18 bases lay between the germline ends. This CDR3 region has 15 residues.

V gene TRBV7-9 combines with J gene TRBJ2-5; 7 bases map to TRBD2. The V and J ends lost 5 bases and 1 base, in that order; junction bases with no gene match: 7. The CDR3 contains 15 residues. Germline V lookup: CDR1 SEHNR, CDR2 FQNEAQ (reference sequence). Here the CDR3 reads CASSPRLAVQETQYF. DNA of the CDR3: TGTGCCAGCAGCCCCCGGCTAGCGGTCCAAGAGACCCAGTACTTC. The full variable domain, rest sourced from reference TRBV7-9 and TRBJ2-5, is DTGVSQNPRHKITKRGQNVTFRCDPISEHNRLYWYRQTLGQGPEFLTYFQNEAQLEKSRLLSDRFSAERPKGSFSTLEIQRTEQGDSAMYLCASSPRLAVQETQYFGPGTRLLVL.

CDR3 sequence: CASSISRAPNTEAFF. CDR3 sequence (DNA): TGTGCCAGTAGTATATCCAGGGCTCCGAACACTGAAGCTTTCTTT. V gene TRBV19 combines with J gene TRBJ1-1; the D gene is possibly TRBD1 (5 bases). V lost 2 bases to trimming and J lost 1 base, with 11 bases between them. The CDR3 extends over 15 amino acids. Looked up from germline, CDR1 is LNHDA and CDR2 is SQIVND (reference sequence).

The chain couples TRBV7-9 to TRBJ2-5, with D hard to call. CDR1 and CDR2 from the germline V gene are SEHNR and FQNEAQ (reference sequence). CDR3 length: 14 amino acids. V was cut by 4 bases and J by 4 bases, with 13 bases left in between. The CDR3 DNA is TGTGCCAGCAGCTCCAGACTCTTAATAGAGACCCAGTACTTC. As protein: CASSSRLLIETQYF.

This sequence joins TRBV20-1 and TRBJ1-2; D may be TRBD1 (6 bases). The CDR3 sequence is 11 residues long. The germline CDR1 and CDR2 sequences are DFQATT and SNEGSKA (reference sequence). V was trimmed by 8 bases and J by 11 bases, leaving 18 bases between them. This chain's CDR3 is CSPTRGAGYTF. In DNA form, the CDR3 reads TGCAGTCCGACGCGGGGGGCGGGTTACACCTTC.

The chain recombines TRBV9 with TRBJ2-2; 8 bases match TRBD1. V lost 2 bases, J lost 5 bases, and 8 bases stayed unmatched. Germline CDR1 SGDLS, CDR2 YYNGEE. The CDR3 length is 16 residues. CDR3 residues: CASSVDLRQGTGELFF. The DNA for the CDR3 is TGTGCCAGCAGCGTCGATTTACGACAGGGGACCGGGGAGCTGTTTTTT.

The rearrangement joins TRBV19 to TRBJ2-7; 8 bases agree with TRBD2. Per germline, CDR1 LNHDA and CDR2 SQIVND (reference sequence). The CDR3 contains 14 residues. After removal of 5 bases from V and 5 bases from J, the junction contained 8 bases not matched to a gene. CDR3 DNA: TGTGCCAGTAGTCAGGTCACTAGCGGAGACGAGCAGTACTTC. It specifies CASSQVTSGDEQYF.